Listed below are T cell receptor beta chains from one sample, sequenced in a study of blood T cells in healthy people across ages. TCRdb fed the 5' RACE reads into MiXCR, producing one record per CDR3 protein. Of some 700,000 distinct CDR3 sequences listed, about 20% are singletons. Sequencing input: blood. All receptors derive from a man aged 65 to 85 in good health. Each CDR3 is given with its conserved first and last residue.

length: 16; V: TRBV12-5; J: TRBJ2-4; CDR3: CASGSWGTRTKNIQYF
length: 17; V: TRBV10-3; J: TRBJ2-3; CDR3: CAISSGTSGGSTDTQYF
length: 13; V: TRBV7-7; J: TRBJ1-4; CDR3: CASSRGGSEKLFF
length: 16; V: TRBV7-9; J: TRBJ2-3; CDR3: CASSLGLAGLKDTQYF
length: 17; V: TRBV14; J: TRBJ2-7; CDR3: CASSLLLVAGGLGEQYF
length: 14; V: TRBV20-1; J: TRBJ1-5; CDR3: CSARNGGEVQPQHF
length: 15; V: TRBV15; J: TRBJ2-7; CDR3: CATSRVRRGSYEQYF
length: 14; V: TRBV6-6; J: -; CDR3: CASSTQGKRFEQYF
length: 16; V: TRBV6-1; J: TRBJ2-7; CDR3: CASILTAGTGAYEQYF
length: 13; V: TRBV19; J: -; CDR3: CASSIGRASEQYF
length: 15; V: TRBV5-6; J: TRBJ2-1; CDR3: CASSFTSGSYGEQFF
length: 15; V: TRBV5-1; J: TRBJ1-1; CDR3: CASSFEGGRDTEAFF
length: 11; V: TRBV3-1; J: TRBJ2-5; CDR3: CASKGVWEQYF
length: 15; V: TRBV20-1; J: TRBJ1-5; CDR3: CSARVTGGRSQPQHF
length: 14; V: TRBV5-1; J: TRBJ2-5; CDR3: CTSARTGLRETQYF
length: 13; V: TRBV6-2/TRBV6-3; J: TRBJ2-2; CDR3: CASSYSNYGELFF
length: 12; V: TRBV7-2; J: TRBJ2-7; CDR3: CASSSPGGEQYF
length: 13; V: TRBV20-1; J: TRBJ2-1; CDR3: CSAHRSGDNEQFF
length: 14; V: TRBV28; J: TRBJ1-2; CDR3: CASSLEGASYGYTF
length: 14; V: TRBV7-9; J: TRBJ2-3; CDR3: CASSFQGAKDTQYF
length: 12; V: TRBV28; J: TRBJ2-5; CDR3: CASSVGREGLYF
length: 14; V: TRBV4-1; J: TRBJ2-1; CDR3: CASSQEGGRNEQFF
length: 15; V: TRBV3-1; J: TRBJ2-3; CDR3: CASSPLRAVGDTQYF
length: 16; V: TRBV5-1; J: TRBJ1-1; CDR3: CASRRVGTGANTEAFF
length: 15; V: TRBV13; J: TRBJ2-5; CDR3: CASSISHRGHREQYF
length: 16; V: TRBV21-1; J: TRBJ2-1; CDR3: CASSKKQGHKGNEQFF
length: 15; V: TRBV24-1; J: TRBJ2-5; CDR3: CATSDLTAGGETQYF
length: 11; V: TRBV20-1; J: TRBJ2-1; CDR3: CSARMYNEQFF
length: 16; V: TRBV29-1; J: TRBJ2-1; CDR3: CSVFSSGAPSYNEQFF
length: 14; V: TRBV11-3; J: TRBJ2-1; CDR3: CASGLAGVYNEQFF
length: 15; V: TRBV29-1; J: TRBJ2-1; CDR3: CSSGWPGTSYNEQFF
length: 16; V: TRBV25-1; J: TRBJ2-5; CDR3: CASSAWGTGTQETQYF
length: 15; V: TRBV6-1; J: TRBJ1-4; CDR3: CASNRQGPGNEKLFF
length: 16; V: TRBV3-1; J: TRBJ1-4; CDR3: CASSQGQTGVQGKLFF
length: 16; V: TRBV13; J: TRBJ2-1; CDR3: CASSPRGLAEYNEQFF
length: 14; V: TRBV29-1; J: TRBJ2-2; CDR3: CSVGGRGLAGELFF
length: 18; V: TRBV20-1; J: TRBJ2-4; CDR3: CSARESLAGAVAKNIQYF
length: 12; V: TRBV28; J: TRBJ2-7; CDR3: CASTSEPLGQYF
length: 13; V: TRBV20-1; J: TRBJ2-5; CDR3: CSAGPKTQETQYF
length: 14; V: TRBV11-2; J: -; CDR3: CASSSRKGKNEQFF
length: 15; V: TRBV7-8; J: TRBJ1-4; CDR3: CASRHRTGTNEKLFF